This passage covers 5 T cell receptor beta chains from one sample sequenced in a study of blood T cell repertoires in COVID-19. Profiling relied on immunoSEQ multiplex PCR, and the TCRdb table lists in-frame clones only, not all of them. This sample has about 190,000 clones; 90% occur once, and the top ten carry 0.62%. Sequenced input: peripheral blood. The origin of the receptors is a middle-aged man with acute or convalescent COVID-19.

The chain couples TRBV27 to TRBJ1-3; no reliable D call. Germline V CDR1 and CDR2: MNHEY, SMNVEV (reference sequence). The CDR3 is made up of 16 amino acids. With 6 bases removed from V and 0 bases from J, the gap between germline ends came to 15 bases. The CDR3 here is CASSQHRGGSGNTIYF. CDR3 sequence (DNA): TGTGCCAGCAGCCAACATAGAGGAGGCTCTGGAAACACCATATATTTT.

The CDR3 region has the DNA TGTGCCAGCAGCTCCGGGACTAGCGGCCTTCGGGAGCAGTACTTC. Translation: CASSSGTSGLREQYF. This sequence joins TRBV28 and TRBJ2-7; the match to TRBD2 covers 11 bases. The length of the CDR3 is 15 residues. CDR1 and CDR2 (germline): MDHEN, SYDVKM. The ends lost 6 bases at V and 7 bases at J; junction bases unmatched: 11.

This clone has more than one count but fewer than ten. This specimen includes other DNA sequences encoding the same CDR3. The V call is TRBV7-2, the J call TRBJ1-2; D is unclear. The CDR3 extends over 11 amino acids. The germline gives CDR1 SGHTA, CDR2 FQGNSA. Trimming shortened V by 5 bases and J by 2 bases, and 3 bases separated the two germline ends. Here the CDR3 DNA reads TGTGCCAGCAGCCTCAACTATGGCTACACCTTC. Amino acids: CASSLNYGYTF.

The chain has TRBV25-1 and TRBJ2-5, with a tentative D call TRBD1 (5 bases). Germline loops: CDR1 MGHDK, CDR2 SYGVNS. V lost 4 bases and J lost 6, with 12 bases in between. CDR3 length equals 13 residues. CDR3 protein: CASSGTHHKTQYF. In nucleotides, the CDR3 is TGTGCCAGCAGTGGGACACATCACAAGACCCAGTACTTC.

The chain employs TRBV6-1 and TRBJ2-1, with 7 bases aligning to TRBD2. V trimming: 2 bases; J trimming: 3 bases; junction bases outside the gene matches: 4. Germline CDR1 is MNHNS and CDR2 is SASEGT. The CDR3 sequence is 15 residues long. As DNA, the CDR3 is TGTGCCAGCAGTGAAAGAGCGGGGATCTACAATGAGCAGTTCTTC. This sequence encodes CASSERAGIYNEQFF.